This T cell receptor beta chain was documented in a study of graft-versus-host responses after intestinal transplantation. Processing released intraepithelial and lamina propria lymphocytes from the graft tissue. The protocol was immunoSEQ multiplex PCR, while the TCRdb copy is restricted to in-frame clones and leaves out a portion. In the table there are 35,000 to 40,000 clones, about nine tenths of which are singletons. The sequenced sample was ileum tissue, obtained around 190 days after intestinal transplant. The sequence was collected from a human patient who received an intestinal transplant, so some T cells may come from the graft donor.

CDR3: CAISATAGPSYNEQFF. The DNA for the CDR3 is TGTGCCATCAGTGCCACGGCTGGCCCCTCCTACAATGAGCAGTTCTTC. The J gene is TRBJ2-1, the V gene TRBV10-3, with no clear D. The CDR3 length is 16 residues. In germline, CDR1 is ENHRY, CDR2 SYGVKD. Trimming took off 4 bases at V and 0 bases at J, with 13 bases between the two ends.